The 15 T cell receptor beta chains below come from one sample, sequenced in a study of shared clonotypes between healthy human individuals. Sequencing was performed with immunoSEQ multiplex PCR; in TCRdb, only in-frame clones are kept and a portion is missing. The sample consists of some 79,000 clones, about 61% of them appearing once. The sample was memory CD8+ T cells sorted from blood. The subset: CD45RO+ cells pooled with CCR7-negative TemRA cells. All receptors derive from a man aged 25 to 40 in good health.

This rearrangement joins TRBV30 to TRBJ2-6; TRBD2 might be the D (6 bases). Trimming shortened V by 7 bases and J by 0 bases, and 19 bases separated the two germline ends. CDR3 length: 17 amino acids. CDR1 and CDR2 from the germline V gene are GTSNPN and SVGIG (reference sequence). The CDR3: CASVLVEGRSGANVLTF. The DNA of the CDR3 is TGTGCCTCGGTTCTGGTGGAGGGCCGCTCTGGGGCCAACGTCCTGACTTTC. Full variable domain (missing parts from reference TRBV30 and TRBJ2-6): SQTIHQWPATLVQPVGSPLSLECTVEGTSNPNLYWYRQAAGRGLQLLFYSVGIGQISSEVPQNLSASRPQDRQFILSSKKLLLSDSGFYLCASVLVEGRSGANVLTFGAGSRLTVL.

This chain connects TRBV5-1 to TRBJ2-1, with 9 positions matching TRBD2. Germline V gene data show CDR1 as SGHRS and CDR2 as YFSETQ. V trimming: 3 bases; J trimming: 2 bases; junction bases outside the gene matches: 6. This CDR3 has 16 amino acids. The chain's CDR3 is CASSWTWTSAYNEQFF. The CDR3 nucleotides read TGCGCCAGCAGCTGGACTTGGACTAGCGCCTACAATGAGCAGTTCTTC.

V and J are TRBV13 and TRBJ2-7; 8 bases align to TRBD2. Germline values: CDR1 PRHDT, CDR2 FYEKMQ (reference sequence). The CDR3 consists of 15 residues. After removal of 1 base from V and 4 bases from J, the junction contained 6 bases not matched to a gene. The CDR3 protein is CASSLVRRGAYEQYF. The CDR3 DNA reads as TGTGCCAGCAGCTTAGTGCGGCGGGGGGCTTACGAGCAGTACTTC.

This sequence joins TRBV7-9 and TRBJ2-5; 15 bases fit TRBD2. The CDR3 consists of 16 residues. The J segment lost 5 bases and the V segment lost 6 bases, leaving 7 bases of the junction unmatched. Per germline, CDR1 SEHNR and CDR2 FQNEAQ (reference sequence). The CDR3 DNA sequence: TGTGCCAGCAGATCCGGACTAGCGGGAGGGCGGGAGACCCAGTACTTC. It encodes CASRSGLAGGRETQYF.

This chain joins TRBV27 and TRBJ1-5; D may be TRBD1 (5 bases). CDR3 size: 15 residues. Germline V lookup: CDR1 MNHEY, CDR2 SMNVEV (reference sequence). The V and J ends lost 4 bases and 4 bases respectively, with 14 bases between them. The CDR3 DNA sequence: TGTGCCAGCAGTTCCCGAGCGAGGGGTAATCAGCCCCAGCATTTT. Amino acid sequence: CASSSRARGNQPQHF.

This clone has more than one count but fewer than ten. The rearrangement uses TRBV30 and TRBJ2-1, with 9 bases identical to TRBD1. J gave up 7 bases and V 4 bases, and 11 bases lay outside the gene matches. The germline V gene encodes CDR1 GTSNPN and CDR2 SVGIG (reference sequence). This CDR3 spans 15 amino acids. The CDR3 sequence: CAWTEGTGGRNEQFF. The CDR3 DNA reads TGTGCCTGGACCGAGGGCACAGGGGGCAGGAATGAGCAGTTCTTC.

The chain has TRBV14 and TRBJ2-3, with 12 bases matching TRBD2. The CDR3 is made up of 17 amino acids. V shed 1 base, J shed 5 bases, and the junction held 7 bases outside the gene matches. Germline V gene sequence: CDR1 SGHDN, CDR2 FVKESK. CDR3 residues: CASSQAPTSGSEDTQYF. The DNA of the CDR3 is TGTGCCAGCAGCCAAGCCCCGACTAGCGGGAGTGAAGATACGCAGTATTTT.

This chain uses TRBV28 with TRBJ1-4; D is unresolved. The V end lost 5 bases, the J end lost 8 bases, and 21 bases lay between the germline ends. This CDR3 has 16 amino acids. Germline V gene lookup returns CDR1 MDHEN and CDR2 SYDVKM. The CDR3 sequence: CASSPTRSGSREKLFF. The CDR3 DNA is TGTGCCAGCAGTCCTACCCGGTCCGGGTCCAGGGAAAAACTGTTTTTT.

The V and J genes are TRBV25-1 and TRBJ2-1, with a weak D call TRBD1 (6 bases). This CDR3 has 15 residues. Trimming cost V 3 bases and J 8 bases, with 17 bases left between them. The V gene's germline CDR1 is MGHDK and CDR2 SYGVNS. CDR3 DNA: TGTGCCAGCAGTGATTTAGGGGGAGTCGGGGATGAGCAGTTCTTC. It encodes CASSDLGGVGDEQFF.

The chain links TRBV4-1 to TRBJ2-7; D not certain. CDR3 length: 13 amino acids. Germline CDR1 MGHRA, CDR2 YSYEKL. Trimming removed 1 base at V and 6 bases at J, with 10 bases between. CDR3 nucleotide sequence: TGCGCCAGCAGCCAAGGTATAGAAACCGAGCAGTACTTC. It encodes CASSQGIETEQYF.

The CDR3 DNA reads TGTGCCAGCAGCCCCTTAGTAGCGGGAGTTAGCACAGATACGCAGTATTTT. It translates to CASSPLVAGVSTDTQYF. The chain joins TRBV7-8 to TRBJ2-3, with 9 nucleotides matching TRBD2. Losses at the gene ends were 5 bases for V and 0 bases for J; bases not matched to a gene: 9. Per germline, CDR1 SGHVS and CDR2 FQNEAQ. This CDR3 is built from 17 residues.

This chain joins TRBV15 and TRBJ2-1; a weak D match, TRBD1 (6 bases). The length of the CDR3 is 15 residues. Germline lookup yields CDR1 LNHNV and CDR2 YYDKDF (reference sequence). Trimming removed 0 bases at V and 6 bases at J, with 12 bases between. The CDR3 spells CATSRDITGSNEQFF. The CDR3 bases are TGTGCCACCAGCAGAGATATCACAGGGTCCAATGAGCAGTTCTTC.

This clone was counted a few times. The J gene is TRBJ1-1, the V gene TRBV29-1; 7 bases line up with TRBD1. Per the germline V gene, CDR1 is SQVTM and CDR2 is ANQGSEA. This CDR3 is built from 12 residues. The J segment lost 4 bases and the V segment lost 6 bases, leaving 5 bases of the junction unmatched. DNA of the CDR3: TGCAGCGTAGGCAGGGGGGCCACTGAAGCTTTCTTT. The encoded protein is CSVGRGATEAFF.

The CDR3 DNA reads as TGCGCCAGCAGCCAAGATCGCGGGGGACCCTACGAGCAGTACTTC. Translation gives CASSQDRGGPYEQYF. V is TRBV4-1 and J is TRBJ2-7; 7 bases fit TRBD2. Germline V gene lookup returns CDR1 MGHRA and CDR2 YSYEKL. J lost 2 bases, V lost 0 bases, and 4 bases had no gene match. The length of the CDR3 is 15 residues.

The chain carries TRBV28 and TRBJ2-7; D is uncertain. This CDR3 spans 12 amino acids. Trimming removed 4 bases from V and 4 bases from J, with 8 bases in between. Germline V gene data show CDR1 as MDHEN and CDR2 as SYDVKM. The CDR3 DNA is TGTGCCAGCAGTTCTCAAACATACGAGCAGTACTTC. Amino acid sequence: CASSSQTYEQYF.